These 30 T cell receptor beta chains came from one sample sequenced in a study of CD8+CD57+ T cells in acquired aplastic anemia. Genomic DNA acted as the template from which TCR beta VDJ combination and CDR3 sequence profiling were carried out. TCRdb reanalysed the reads using MiXCR and keeps one entry per CDR3 protein. The sample yields roughly 98,000 distinct CDR3 sequences, roughly two thirds seen once. The patients chosen for sequencing had shown expansion of CD8+CD57+ cells (detected by flow cytometry). Sequencing was performed on sorted CD4+, CD8+, or CD8+CD57+ T cells (not recorded which) from PBMCs. The receptors here all came from a human donor with aplastic anemia.

The table lists this clonotype with a few counts. The chain is built from TRBV15 and TRBJ1-1; tentative D call: TRBD1 (6 bases). Germline CDR1 is LNHNV and CDR2 is YYDKDF (reference sequence). Deletions cut 2 bases from V and 4 bases from J, with 11 bases between. CDR3 length: 14 amino acids. CDR3: CATSRLQGGTEAFF. CDR3 in DNA: TGTGCCACCAGCAGACTACAGGGAGGCACTGAAGCTTTCTTT.

This sequence joins TRBV2 and TRBJ1-2; perhaps TRBD1 as D (5 bases). The germline V and J ends were trimmed by 7 bases and 4 bases, with 16 bases remaining between them. The CDR3 has 14 amino acids. The V gene's germline CDR1 is SNHLY and CDR2 FYNNEI. CDR3 nucleotide sequence: TGTGCCAGCAATCTCCGAGTGACAGCCTATGGCTACACCTTC. Residues: CASNLRVTAYGYTF.

V usage is TRBV20-1 and J usage is TRBJ2-7, with D maybe TRBD2 (5 bases). CDR1 and CDR2 from the germline V gene are DFQATT and SNEGSKA (reference sequence). Trimming pared 3 bases from V and 1 base from J, leaving 10 bases between. This CDR3 comprises 13 residues. CDR3 in DNA: TGCAGTGCTAGGCCGGGCGGGTCCTACGAGCAGTACTTC. Residues: CSARPGGSYEQYF.

The chain uses TRBV20-1 and TRBJ2-3; 12 positions match TRBD2. J was trimmed by 1 base and V by 3 bases; bases with no gene match: 2. In germline, CDR1 is DFQATT, CDR2 SNEGSKA (reference sequence). This CDR3 has 15 residues. CDR3 nucleotide sequence: TGCAGTGCTAGCAGACTAGCGGGGGGCACAGATACGCAGTATTTT. This translates into CSASRLAGGTDTQYF.

This chain connects TRBV15 to TRBJ2-2; TRBD2 agrees at 7 bases. The germline CDR1 and CDR2 sequences are LNHNV and YYDKDF (reference sequence). With 4 bases clipped from V and 6 bases from J, the junction kept 5 bases outside the gene matches. The length of the CDR3 is 14 residues. The CDR3 here is CATSISGSSGELFF. Here the CDR3 DNA reads TGTGCCACCAGCATTAGCGGGTCCTCCGGGGAGCTGTTTTTT.

The rearrangement links TRBV7-9 to TRBJ2-7; 12 bases are a match to TRBD1. Per germline, CDR1 SEHNR and CDR2 FQNEAQ (reference sequence). The CDR3 is made up of 15 amino acids. The junction had 5 bases not matched to a gene; V was cut back by 1 base and J by 7 bases. The CDR3 DNA follows: TGTGCCAGCAGCTTAGTTGGGACAGGGGGCCCGGAGCAGTACTTC. Protein product: CASSLVGTGGPEQYF.

The chain employs TRBV2 and TRBJ2-7; 9 positions agree with TRBD1. The CDR3 consists of 16 residues. Trimming took 5 bases from V and 0 from J; bases not matched to a gene: 8. Germline loops: CDR1 SNHLY, CDR2 FYNNEI. CDR3: CASSRQGVSFSYEQYF. The CDR3 DNA sequence: TGTGCCAGCAGTCGACAGGGGGTTTCGTTCTCCTACGAGCAGTACTTC. The full variable domain, completed using reference TRBV2 and TRBJ2-7, is EPEVTQTPSHQVTQMGQEVILRCVPISNHLYFYWYRQILGQKVEFLVSFYNNEISEKSEIFDDQFSVERPDGSNFTLKIRSTKLEDSAMYFCASSRQGVSFSYEQYFGPGTRLTVT.

At least ten counts were recorded for this clonotype. The V gene is TRBV6-1, the J gene TRBJ2-4; possible D gene TRBD1, 6 bases. Between the trimmed V and J ends, which lost 7 bases and 4 bases, there was a span of 17 bases. This CDR3 is built from 15 residues. Germline V gene data show CDR1 as MNHNS and CDR2 as SASEGT. DNA of the CDR3: TGTGCCAGCACCTCCTACAGGGTGGGGAAAAACATTCAGTACTTC. Translation: CASTSYRVGKNIQYF.

V is TRBV20-1 and J is TRBJ2-2; tentatively, D is TRBD2 (5 bases). CDR3 length: 13 residues. The V gene lost 1 base and the J gene lost 6 bases, with 9 bases spanning the gap. Germline-derived CDR1 and CDR2 are DFQATT and SNEGSKA (reference sequence). The CDR3 region is CSARAEEAGELFF. In DNA, the CDR3 is TGCAGTGCTAGAGCCGAGGAGGCCGGGGAGCTGTTTTTT.

On this clonotype itself: At one boundary the junction diverges from the germline segment, which might be a read error. The chain links TRBV7-7 to TRBJ2-3; no firm D call. This CDR3 is built from 13 residues. The germline CDR1 and CDR2 sequences are SSHAT and FNYEAQ (reference sequence). CDR3 in amino acids: CASSLGWVDTQYF. CDR3 nucleotide sequence: TGTGCTAGCAGCTTAGGTTGGGTAGATACGCAGTATTTT.

The rearrangement uses TRBV7-8 and TRBJ2-7, with 8 bases aligning to TRBD2. Germline V gene sequence: CDR1 SGHVS, CDR2 FQNEAQ. Trimming removed 3 bases from V and 0 bases from J; junction bases left unmatched: 1. CDR3 size: 14 residues. The CDR3: CASSFGGDSYEQYF. The DNA for the CDR3 is TGTGCCAGCAGCTTCGGGGGGGACTCCTACGAGCAGTACTTC.

The rearrangement uses TRBV7-9 and TRBJ2-5, with TRBD1 matching over 10 bases. Germline V gene sequence: CDR1 SEHNR, CDR2 FQNEAQ (reference sequence). This CDR3 is 16 amino acids long. V shed 5 bases, J shed 6 bases, and the junction held 12 bases outside the gene matches. The CDR3 here is CASSARDRGWEQTQYF. For the CDR3, the DNA is TGTGCCAGCAGCGCACGGGACAGGGGTTGGGAGCAGACCCAGTACTTC.

CDR3 sequence: CAISEDPGANVLTF. CDR3 DNA: TGTGCCATCAGTGAGGACCCTGGGGCCAACGTCCTGACTTTC. V gene TRBV10-3 combines with J gene TRBJ2-6; D gene ambiguous. This CDR3 spans 14 amino acids. Germline-derived CDR1 and CDR2 are ENHRY and SYGVKD. V lost 2 bases to trimming and J lost 2 bases, with 4 bases between them.

This chain connects TRBV29-1 to TRBJ1-2, with D unresolved. Germline CDR1 and CDR2: SQVTM and ANQGSEA. This CDR3 is 11 amino acids long. Trimming left V 3 bases short and J 8 bases short, with 10 bases between. The CDR3 sequence is CSVDRGEGYTF. The CDR3 DNA reads TGCAGCGTTGACCGGGGAGAAGGCTACACCTTC.

The V gene is TRBV20-1, the J gene TRBJ2-7, with a tentative D call TRBD1 (6 bases). Trimming cost V 6 bases and J 3 bases, with 18 bases left between them. Germline assignment: CDR1 DFQATT and CDR2 SNEGSKA (reference sequence). The CDR3 runs to 14 residues. The chain's CDR3 is CSAERSGTLYEQYF. Here the CDR3 DNA reads TGCAGTGCAGAGAGATCCGGGACACTCTACGAGCAGTACTTC.

This clonotype was picked up many times. The DNA for the CDR3 is TGCGCCAGCAGTGACAGGGGCACTGAAGCTTTCTTT. This sequence encodes CASSDRGTEAFF. The rearrangement joins TRBV10-2 to TRBJ1-1; TRBD1 is a possible D gene (6 bases). Per the germline V gene, CDR1 is WSHSY and CDR2 is SAAADI. This CDR3 is 12 amino acids long. The ends were cut back, 3 bases at V and 4 bases at J, with 6 bases in the middle.

V is TRBV10-3 and J is TRBJ1-5; 7 nucleotides agree with TRBD1. The germline gives CDR1 ENHRY, CDR2 SYGVKD. The CDR3 is 15 residues long. The V and J ends lost 11 bases and 7 bases, in that order; junction bases with no gene match: 17. In DNA, the CDR3 is TGTGCCTCCAAGGGGGTCGACAGGGCAGGACAGCCCCAGCATTTT. Translating it yields CASKGVDRAGQPQHF.

The chain employs TRBV20-1 and TRBJ2-6, with D uncertain. The CDR3 totals 15 residues. Germline V CDR1 and CDR2: DFQATT, SNEGSKA (reference sequence). V was clipped by 5 bases and J by 1 base, with 12 bases between them. This CDR3 reads CSADHGPSGANVLTF. For the CDR3, the DNA is TGCAGTGCTGATCACGGACCGTCTGGGGCCAACGTCCTGACTTTC.

The chain combines TRBV25-1 with TRBJ1-2; D is possibly TRBD1 (5 bases). The CDR3 loop spans 13 amino acids. Trimming cost V 7 bases and J 4 bases, with 13 bases left between them. The V gene's germline CDR1 is MGHDK and CDR2 SYGVNS. The CDR3: CASTRGAPYGYTF. The CDR3, as DNA: TGTGCCAGCACGAGAGGGGCGCCCTATGGCTACACCTTC.

The rearrangement joins TRBV20-1 to TRBJ2-7, with 9 bases that match TRBD1. Germline values: CDR1 DFQATT, CDR2 SNEGSKA (reference sequence). The CDR3 runs 13 residues. V lost 4 bases and J lost 3; bases outside the gene matches: 4. Here the CDR3 DNA reads TGCAGTGCTACTATGACAGGGGGCTACGAGCAGTACTTC. Translation gives CSATMTGGYEQYF.

This clonotype came up many times. V usage is TRBV19 and J usage is TRBJ2-3; possibly TRBD1 for D (5 bases). Germline-derived CDR1 and CDR2 are LNHDA and SQIVND (reference sequence). The CDR3 consists of 14 residues. The V and J ends lost 4 bases and 6 bases respectively, with 14 bases between them. CDR3 protein: CASSNGLGADTQYF. CDR3 sequence (DNA): TGTGCCAGTAGTAATGGGTTAGGGGCGGATACGCAGTATTTT.

The chain employs TRBV18 and TRBJ1-6; no reliable D call. Between the trimmed V and J ends, which lost 3 bases and 6 bases, there was a span of 3 bases. Germline CDR1 and CDR2: KGHSH and LQKENI. There are 12 residues in the CDR3. CDR3 loop: CASSPANSPLHF. CDR3 nucleotides: TGTGCCAGCTCACCGGCTAATTCACCCCTCCACTTT.

This clonotype was observed once. The chain carries TRBV20-1 and TRBJ2-7, with D unclear. CDR1 DFQATT and CDR2 SNEGSKA come from the germline V gene (reference sequence). This CDR3 has 13 amino acids. V lost 5 bases and J 1 base, leaving 12 bases between the germline ends. The CDR3 sequence is CSAWTTESYEQYF. CDR3 nucleotides: TGCAGTGCTTGGACCACAGAGTCCTACGAGCAGTACTTC.

V is TRBV24-1 and J is TRBJ1-5, with TRBD1 as a possible D gene (6 bases). Germline CDR1 is KGHDR and CDR2 is SFDVKD. The CDR3 consists of 14 residues. The V and J ends lost 9 bases and 5 bases respectively, with 16 bases between them. In DNA, the CDR3 is TGTGCCACCCGGGGGCGGGGGGGGGATCAGCCCCAGCATTTT. It is translated as CATRGRGGDQPQHF.

The chain carries TRBV20-1 and TRBJ1-1; 9 bases fit TRBD1. The J segment lost 3 bases and the V segment lost 3 bases, leaving 5 bases of the junction unmatched. Per the germline V gene, CDR1 is DFQATT and CDR2 is SNEGSKA (reference sequence). This CDR3 is built from 14 residues. The CDR3 DNA follows: TGCAGTGCTAGCGAGGGACAGGGTGACACTGAAGCTTTCTTT. It codes for CSASEGQGDTEAFF.

The chain is built from TRBV7-2 and TRBJ2-7; the D gene could be TRBD1 or TRBD2 (5 bases each). CDR1 is SGHTA and CDR2 is FQGNSA in the germline V gene. V was trimmed by 3 bases and J by 4 bases, leaving 7 bases between them. The CDR3 covers 12 residues. CDR3 DNA: TGTGCCAGCAGCTTGGGGGTTTACGAGCAGTACTTC. Translated: CASSLGVYEQYF. The complete variable domain, with remaining parts taken from reference TRBV7-2 and TRBJ2-7, reads GAGVSQSPSNKVTEKGKDVELRCDPISGHTALYWYRQSLGQGLEFLIYFQGNSAPDKSGLPSDRFSAERTGGSVSTLTIQRTQQEDSAVYLCASSLGVYEQYFGPGTRLTVT.

This chain connects TRBV15 to TRBJ2-5; D is ambiguous. Per germline, CDR1 LNHNV and CDR2 YYDKDF (reference sequence). Trimming removed 1 base at V and 2 bases at J, with 8 bases between. The CDR3 contains 14 residues. CDR3 loop: CATSRGILQETQYF. CDR3 nucleotide sequence: TGTGCCACCAGCAGAGGGATCCTACAAGAGACCCAGTACTTC.

This clonotype was seen more than once but under ten times. This chain links TRBV20-1 with TRBJ2-7, with D unclear. Trimming removed 1 base from V and 2 bases from J, with 9 bases in between. The CDR3 has 13 amino acids. The V gene's germline CDR1 is DFQATT and CDR2 SNEGSKA (reference sequence). CDR3 bases: TGCAGTGCTAGAGGGAAGTTCCCCTACGAGCAGTACTTC. Protein product: CSARGKFPYEQYF.

In its sample, this clonotype was seen a few times. The rearrangement uses TRBV7-2 and TRBJ2-3, with unresolved D. V lost 4 bases and J 5 bases, leaving 10 bases between the germline ends. In germline, CDR1 is SGHTA, CDR2 FQGNSA. There are 13 residues in the CDR3. The CDR3 DNA sequence: TGTGCCAGCAGCTCCGAGCTCCGAGATACGCAGTATTTT. Translating gives CASSSELRDTQYF.

This chain uses TRBV2 with TRBJ1-5; the match to TRBD1 covers 8 bases. The CDR3 runs 15 residues. Looked up from germline, CDR1 is SNHLY and CDR2 is FYNNEI. The V and J ends lost 3 bases and 6 bases, in that order; junction bases with no gene match: 7. In DNA, the CDR3 is TGTGCCAGCAGTGATCGTTCAGGGGGCAGTCAGCCCCAGCATTTT. This sequence encodes CASSDRSGGSQPQHF.